These 22 T cell receptor beta chains originate from one sample sequenced in a study of blood T cell repertoires in COVID-19. Measured with immunoSEQ multiplex PCR; TCRdb has only the in-frame clones, and not every one. Among 120,000 to 150,000 clones listed, over 70% were seen once. Sequenced input: peripheral blood. The source of these receptors is a man in his fifties or sixties who had recovered from COVID-19.

The chain is built from TRBV11-2 and TRBJ2-1, with 7 bases lining up with TRBD2. The CDR3 contains 14 residues. V lost 1 base, J lost 3 bases, and 0 bases stayed unmatched. CDR1 and CDR2 from the germline V gene are SGHAT and FQNNGV. CDR3 sequence (DNA): TGTGCCAGCAGCTTAGCGGGGGGCTACAATGAGCAGTTCTTC. It yields the protein CASSLAGGYNEQFF.

CDR3 region: CASSLLGAYGYTF. The CDR3 nucleotides are TGTGCCAGCAGCTTACTAGGGGCCTATGGCTACACCTTC. J is TRBJ1-2 and V is TRBV7-2; D is perhaps TRBD1 (5 bases). The CDR3 length is 13 residues. The germline CDR1 and CDR2 sequences are SGHTA and FQGNSA. Trimming shortened V by 2 bases and J by 4 bases, and 8 bases separated the two germline ends. Variable domain in full (rest from reference TRBV7-2 and TRBJ1-2): GAGVSQSPSNKVTEKGKDVELRCDPISGHTALYWYRQSLGQGLEFLIYFQGNSAPDKSGLPSDRFSAERTGGSVSTLTIQRTQQEDSAVYLCASSLLGAYGYTFGSGTRLTVV.

V gene TRBV4-1 combines with J gene TRBJ1-1; no clear D gene. The CDR3 has 16 residues. Germline CDR1 MGHRA, CDR2 YSYEKL. V lost 1 base, J lost 4 bases, and 16 bases lay in between. CDR3 residues: CASSQGPPAGLTEAFF. The CDR3 DNA is TGCGCCAGCAGCCAAGGTCCCCCCGCAGGTCTCACTGAAGCTTTCTTT.

The V and J genes are TRBV10-1 and TRBJ2-7; D may be TRBD2 (5 bases). V was shortened by 2 bases and J by 2 bases, with 10 bases between the two germline ends. The length of the CDR3 is 14 residues. Germline-derived CDR1 and CDR2 are WNHNN and SYGVQD (reference sequence). CDR3 sequence (DNA): TGCGCCAGCAGTGAGCCGGGGAATACCTACGAGCAGTACTTC. This gives the protein CASSEPGNTYEQYF.

This chain joins TRBV7-2 and TRBJ2-6, with a tentative D call TRBD1 (6 bases). Trimming shortened V by 5 bases and J by 2 bases, and 13 bases separated the two germline ends. The CDR3 sequence is 16 residues long. Germline lookup yields CDR1 SGHTA and CDR2 FQGNSA. CDR3 loop: CASSINTGPGANVLTF. DNA of the CDR3: TGTGCCAGCAGCATCAATACAGGGCCTGGGGCCAACGTCCTGACTTTC.

The chain joins TRBV5-6 to TRBJ2-3, with 7 bases fitting TRBD1. Germline CDR1 SGHDT, CDR2 YYEEEE. After removal of 4 bases from V and 0 bases from J, the junction contained 5 bases not matched to a gene. The CDR3 length is 15 residues. CDR3 residues: CASSPGTASTDTQYF. CDR3 sequence (DNA): TGTGCCAGCAGCCCTGGGACAGCCAGCACAGATACGCAGTATTTT.

The chain employs TRBV9 and TRBJ2-5; TRBD2 is a possible D gene (6 bases). Trimming stripped 0 bases from V and 4 bases from J, with 13 bases between. The germline gives CDR1 SGDLS, CDR2 YYNGEE. The CDR3 extends over 15 amino acids. The DNA for the CDR3 is TGTGCCAGCAGCGTAGGGGGACTTACTGGAGAGACCCAGTACTTC. Amino acid sequence: CASSVGGLTGETQYF.

This clone was observed a handful of times. The V gene is TRBV10-1, the J gene TRBJ2-2; 7 bases line up with TRBD1. V dropped 2 bases and J dropped 4; count of bases not matched to a gene: 7. The CDR3 totals 16 residues. CDR1 is WNHNN, CDR2 SYGVQD, per germline (reference sequence). The CDR3, as DNA: TGCGCCAGCAGTGAGGAGGGCAGGGGGTTCACCGGGGAGCTGTTTTTT. It specifies CASSEEGRGFTGELFF.

The chain employs TRBV28 and TRBJ1-2; D may be TRBD1 (5 bases). The CDR3 extends over 15 amino acids. Germline V gene lookup returns CDR1 MDHEN and CDR2 SYDVKM. The germline V and J ends were trimmed by 6 bases and 4 bases, with 18 bases remaining between them. The CDR3 nucleotides are TGTGCCAGCAGGGGATGGCGACAGACTGGCTATGGCTACACCTTC. This encodes CASRGWRQTGYGYTF.

The gene calls are TRBV5-1 and TRBJ1-2; 10 bases are a match to TRBD1. Germline V gene sequence: CDR1 SGHRS, CDR2 YFSETQ. The CDR3 runs to 18 residues. V lost 4 bases to trimming and J lost 4 bases; unmatched junction nucleotides: 16. CDR3 nucleotides: TGCGCCAGCAGCCCCTACTACCGGGACAGGGGACATGCCTATGGCTACACCTTC. Its protein is CASSPYYRDRGHAYGYTF.

In DNA form, the CDR3 reads TGCGCCAGCAGTCCCCAGGCCAGCGCGGGCTACGAGCAGTACTTC. It specifies CASSPQASAGYEQYF. The chain combines TRBV4-1 with TRBJ2-7, with D tentatively TRBD2 (5 bases). CDR3 size: 15 residues. Between the trimmed V and J ends, which lost 6 bases and 3 bases, there was a span of 18 bases. The V gene's germline CDR1 is MGHRA and CDR2 YSYEKL.

J is TRBJ1-2 and V is TRBV21-1. TRBV21-1 is reported as a pseudogene. The CDR3 length is 14 residues. CDR3 DNA: TGTGCCAGCAGCAAAGATTATACTCTCTGGGGCTACACCTTC. Its translation: CASSKDYTLWGYTF.

The chain employs TRBV7-9 and TRBJ1-1, with a tentative D call TRBD1 (6 bases). Trimming took 5 bases from V and 2 from J, leaving 9 bases between them. Germline CDR1 SEHNR, CDR2 FQNEAQ (reference sequence). The CDR3 is made up of 13 amino acids. The CDR3 region has the DNA TGTGCCAGCAGCAAACAGGGTAACACTGAAGCTTTCTTT. Its translation: CASSKQGNTEAFF.

This chain joins TRBV9 and TRBJ2-7, with D perhaps matching TRBD2 (7 bases). CDR1 is SGDLS and CDR2 is YYNGEE in the germline V gene. Trimming cost V 4 bases and J 6 bases, with 14 bases left between them. The CDR3 spans 13 residues. The CDR3 region is CASSFEGGAEQYF. The CDR3 DNA follows: TGTGCCAGCAGCTTTGAGGGGGGGGCCGAGCAGTACTTC.

The chain carries TRBV15 and TRBJ1-3; tentatively, D is TRBD1 (6 bases). The length of the CDR3 is 15 residues. Between the trimmed V and J ends, which lost 2 bases and 3 bases, there was a span of 11 bases. Germline V gives CDR1 LNHNV, CDR2 YYDKDF (reference sequence). CDR3 coding DNA: TGTGCCACCAGCAGAACCCAGGGGATTGGAAACACCATATATTTT. It specifies CATSRTQGIGNTIYF.

The rearrangement joins TRBV6-1 to TRBJ1-6; 9 positions match TRBD1. J lost 8 bases, V lost 2 bases, and 1 base had no gene match. This CDR3 has 14 residues. Germline V gene sequence: CDR1 MNHNS, CDR2 SASEGT. The CDR3 coding sequence is TGTGCCAGCAGTGAATGGACAGGGGATTCACCCCTCCACTTT. Amino acid sequence: CASSEWTGDSPLHF.

This rearrangement joins TRBV15 to TRBJ1-4, with TRBD1 matching 11 bases. V lost 0 bases, J lost 8 bases, and 11 bases stayed unmatched. CDR1 LNHNV and CDR2 YYDKDF come from the germline V gene (reference sequence). This CDR3 contains 18 residues. The chain's CDR3 is CATSRDLGQGASGEKLFF. The CDR3 nucleotides are TGTGCCACCAGCAGAGATCTAGGACAGGGGGCTTCAGGCGAAAAACTGTTTTTT. Looking up the rest from reference TRBV15 and TRBJ1-4 gives the full variable domain: DAMVIQNPRYQVTQFGKPVTLSCSQTLNHNVMYWYQQKSSQAPKLLFHYYDKDFNNEADTPDNFQSRRPNTSFCFLDIRSPGLGDTAMYLCATSRDLGQGASGEKLFFGSGTQLSVL.

The genes are TRBV6-5 and TRBJ1-5; 7 positions match TRBD1. Unmatched junction bases numbered 5, after V lost 6 bases and J lost 3 bases. The germline V gene encodes CDR1 MNHEY and CDR2 SVGAGI. This CDR3 spans 14 amino acids. CDR3 DNA sequence: TGTGCCAGCAGGGGGGACAGTTCCAATCAGCCCCAGCATTTT. The encoded protein is CASRGDSSNQPQHF.

The chain carries TRBV7-3 and TRBJ2-1, with 9 bases identical to TRBD2. The V and J ends lost 5 bases and 7 bases, in that order; junction bases with no gene match: 12. CDR3 length equals 16 residues. Germline V lookup: CDR1 SGHTA, CDR2 FQGTGA. The CDR3 here is CASSLVGAGGRNEQFF. In nucleotides, the CDR3 is TGTGCCAGCAGCCTGGTAGGAGCGGGGGGTCGGAATGAGCAGTTCTTC.

DNA for the CDR3: TGTGCCAGCAGCCCAACGGCGGCGGGCTCCTACGAGCAGTACTTC. Protein: CASSPTAAGSYEQYF. The chain links TRBV3-1 (or the pseudogene TRBV3-2) to TRBJ2-7; D perhaps matches TRBD2 (5 bases). Trimming removed 4 bases from V and 0 bases from J, with 13 bases in between. The germline CDR1 and CDR2 sequences are LGHDT and YNNKEL (reference sequence). The CDR3 has 15 amino acids.

This clone was detected a few times. V and J are TRBV13 and TRBJ2-3, with D perhaps matching TRBD2 (5 bases). With 0 bases removed from V and 6 bases from J, the gap between germline ends came to 13 bases. The length of the CDR3 is 15 residues. Per germline, CDR1 PRHDT and CDR2 FYEKMQ (reference sequence). CDR3 bases: TGTGCCAGCAGCTTAGGGGCTAGCAGTCTGGATACGCAGTATTTT. Amino acid sequence: CASSLGASSLDTQYF.

The chain is built from TRBV9 and TRBJ2-2; D not resolved. V was trimmed by 7 bases and J by 4 bases, leaving 11 bases between them. The CDR3 runs to 13 residues. Germline CDR1 and CDR2: SGDLS and YYNGEE. This CDR3 is CASSRSFTGELFF. The CDR3 region has the DNA TGTGCCAGCTCGCGGAGCTTCACCGGGGAGCTGTTTTTT.